Below, 5 T cell receptor beta chains from the same sample are listed, as sequenced in a study of blood T cell repertoires in COVID-19. TCRdb's table, derived via immunoSEQ multiplex PCR, lists solely in-frame clones and lacks some. The table includes around 160,000 clones, approximately 91% detected once. Sequencing input: peripheral blood. The receptors were gathered from a man between 18 and 29 years old with acute or convalescent COVID-19.

This clone showed up just once. The chain combines TRBV2 with TRBJ2-1; D ambiguous. The CDR3 has 14 residues. CDR1 and CDR2 (germline): SNHLY, FYNNEI. Trimming removed 6 bases at V and 2 bases at J, with 11 bases between. The CDR3 here is CASSPVATYNEQFF. CDR3 in DNA: TGTGCCAGCAGCCCTGTCGCTACCTACAATGAGCAGTTCTTC. Combining the CDR3 with reference TRBV2 and TRBJ2-1 gives the whole variable domain EPEVTQTPSHQVTQMGQEVILRCVPISNHLYFYWYRQILGQKVEFLVSFYNNEISEKSEIFDDQFSVERPDGSNFTLKIRSTKLEDSAMYFCASSPVATYNEQFFGPGTRLTVL.

A single count supports this clone. The chain recombines TRBV27 with TRBJ2-3, with 7 bases that match TRBD2. The CDR3 is made up of 14 amino acids. Germline V gene lookup returns CDR1 MNHEY and CDR2 SMNVEV (reference sequence). The ends lost 3 bases at V and 6 bases at J; junction bases unmatched: 6. CDR3 amino acids: CASSFWEGKDTQYF. DNA of the CDR3: TGTGCCAGCAGTTTCTGGGAGGGTAAGGATACGCAGTATTTT.

V and J are TRBV25-1 and TRBJ1-1; no reliable D call. The germline CDR1 and CDR2 sequences are MGHDK and SYGVNS. There are 13 residues in the CDR3. Between the trimmed V and J ends, which lost 6 bases and 1 base, there was a span of 9 bases. CDR3 sequence: CASRHWQNTEAFF. As DNA, the CDR3 is TGTGCCAGCAGACATTGGCAGAACACTGAAGCTTTCTTT.

The V call is TRBV13, the J call TRBJ2-2, with D possibly matching TRBD2 (5 bases). The V gene lost 5 bases and the J gene lost 3 bases, with 10 bases spanning the gap. Germline values: CDR1 PRHDT, CDR2 FYEKMQ (reference sequence). This CDR3 is 14 amino acids long. CDR3 loop: CASSTSSYTGELFF. The CDR3 DNA sequence: TGTGCCAGCAGCACTAGTTCGTACACCGGGGAGCTGTTTTTT.

This clone appeared once. The chain joins TRBV7-9 to TRBJ1-2; 8 bases agree with TRBD1. CDR1 SEHNR and CDR2 FQNEAQ come from the germline V gene (reference sequence). J was trimmed by 7 bases and V by 4 bases; bases with no gene match: 5. The CDR3 has 13 amino acids. The CDR3 DNA follows: TGTGCCAGCAGCTGGACAGGGTTAGGTGGCTACACCTTC. This gives the protein CASSWTGLGGYTF.